Sequencing of this TCR beta chain was carried out in a study of blood T cells in healthy people across ages. The authors ran a second PCR of 7 to 11 cycles using a sample-barcoded 5' primer and a J-beta primer mix. One entry per CDR3 protein, called by TCRdb with MiXCR from the 5' RACE reads. The table shows 1.5 million or so distinct CDR3 sequences, with about 43% occurring only once. CDR1 and CDR2 from the germline V gene are MNHEY and SVGEGT. The CDR3 is 15 residues long. Trimming removed 4 bases at V and 2 bases at J, with 15 bases between. A few counts support this clonotype. The chain links TRBV6-2 or TRBV6-3 to TRBJ2-7; D remains ambiguous. The clonotype was recovered from a young woman in good health. The source material was blood. CDR3 region: CASSSAGRWPYEQYF. CDR3 nucleotide sequence: TGTGCCAGCAGTTCCGCCGGGCGGTGGCCCTACGAGCAGTACTTC.